This entry describes one T cell receptor (beta chain). After removal of 4 bases from V and 4 bases from J, the junction contained 4 bases not matched to a gene. Germline assignment: CDR1 MNHEY and CDR2 SMNVEV (reference sequence). The CDR3 is 14 amino acids. Generated by immunoSEQ multiplex PCR, the TCRdb table keeps only in-frame clones and is missing some. The sample lists around 1,100,000 clones; around three quarters were seen once. The source of the sample is a study of shared clonotypes between healthy human individuals. The rearrangement uses TRBV27 and TRBJ2-5; TRBD2 matches at 9 bases. Sample: memory CD4+ T cells from PBMCs. Subset described: CD45RA-negative fraction. The sequence was collected from a man aged 18-30 years in good health. Some clones in this sample may be carry-over from other donors' samples. The CDR3, as DNA: TGTGCCAGCAGTTCGTCGACTAGCGGAGAGACCCAGTACTTC. Encoded protein: CASSSSTSGETQYF.